A single sample gave rise to the 21 T cell receptor beta chains below, sequenced in a study of vaccination and CD4 T cells after COVID-19. The treatment is: approximately 9-day PBMC culture with coronavirus spike peptide pools or control peptides (ViraFEST assay). The Oncomine TCR Beta short-read assay was applied to DNA of cultured CD4+ T cells. TCRdb recomputed calls from the PCR reads with MiXCR, one row per CDR3 protein. The sample records fewer than 15,000 distinct CDR3 sequences, 20% to 25% being singletons. For these receptors, no antigen is known. The source material was CD4+ T cells from blood, cultured in vitro, sampled before SARS-CoV-2 vaccination. The receptors here all came from a human donor who received a COVID-19 vaccine.

Here the CDR3 reads CASVVGDLTDTQYF. The CDR3 bases are TGTGCCAGCGTCGTGGGGGACCTCACAGATACGCAGTATTTT. This chain joins TRBV6-1 and TRBJ2-3; D might be TRBD1 or TRBD2, each matching 5 bases. Germline values: CDR1 MNHNS, CDR2 SASEGT. The germline V and J ends were trimmed by 8 bases and 2 bases, with 14 bases remaining between them. This CDR3 region has 14 residues.

The chain combines TRBV27 with TRBJ1-4, with D possibly matching TRBD1 (6 bases). This CDR3 is built from 14 residues. V gave up 3 bases and J gave up 7 bases, with 12 bases separating them. The V gene's germline CDR1 is MNHEY and CDR2 SMNVEV (reference sequence). The CDR3 region is CASSFKGGIEKLFF. CDR3 bases: TGTGCCAGCAGTTTTAAAGGGGGAATTGAAAAACTGTTTTTT.

This clonotype was seen only once. This rearrangement joins TRBV5-6 to TRBJ2-7; 9 bases are shared with TRBD1. The CDR3 consists of 14 residues. V shed 0 bases, J shed 2 bases, and the junction held 0 bases outside the gene matches. Germline values: CDR1 SGHDT, CDR2 YYEEEE. The CDR3 bases are TGTGCCAGCAGCTTGGGACAGGGGGCCTACGAGCAGTACTTC. Amino acids: CASSLGQGAYEQYF.

This clonotype was seen a handful of times. In DNA form, the CDR3 reads TGTGCCAGCAGCTTAGATCGGCCCGGCTCTGGAAACACCATATATTTT. This translates into CASSLDRPGSGNTIYF. The chain couples TRBV11-3 to TRBJ1-3; D remains unclear. The CDR3 sequence is 16 residues long. V lost 0 bases to trimming and J lost 0 bases, with 9 bases between them. Germline CDR1 SGHNT, CDR2 YENEEA.

The genes are TRBV11-3 and TRBJ2-3; 9 bases are a match to TRBD2. The CDR3 runs 16 residues. V lost 2 bases, J lost 0 bases, and 3 bases stayed unmatched. CDR1 and CDR2 (germline): SGHNT, YENEEA. The DNA of the CDR3 is TGTGCCAGCAGCTTAAGACTAGCGGCTAGCACAGATACGCAGTATTTT. Its protein is CASSLRLAASTDTQYF.

The count of this clonotype is one. This chain uses TRBV5-1 with TRBJ1-6; a weak D match, TRBD1 (5 bases). Germline V lookup: CDR1 SGHRS, CDR2 YFSETQ. V dropped 5 bases and J dropped 7 bases, with 13 bases sitting between them. The CDR3 length is 14 residues. The DNA for the CDR3 is TGCGCCAGCAGGTCAGGGACTTTGAATTCACCCCTCCACTTT. This encodes CASRSGTLNSPLHF.

This sequence joins TRBV6-1 and TRBJ2-6, with D perhaps being TRBD1 or TRBD2 (6 bases each). The CDR3 is 18 residues long. Trimming shortened V by 3 bases and J by 0 bases, and 15 bases separated the two germline ends. Germline V gives CDR1 MNHNS, CDR2 SASEGT. The CDR3 DNA is TGTGCCAGCAGTGACACAGGGTGGGGGGTCTCTGGGGCCAACGTCCTGACTTTC. Translation: CASSDTGWGVSGANVLTF.

This clonotype was seen only a few times. The rearrangement links TRBV5-1 to TRBJ2-1, with D perhaps TRBD1 (6 bases). The V end lost 4 bases, the J end lost 0 bases, and 14 bases lay between the germline ends. CDR1 and CDR2 (germline): SGHRS, YFSETQ. The CDR3 totals 16 residues. The CDR3 coding sequence is TGCGCCAGCAGCCGGACAGACAGTAGCTCCTACAATGAGCAGTTCTTC. It yields the protein CASSRTDSSSYNEQFF.

The rearrangement joins TRBV20-1 to TRBJ1-2, with 7 bases that match TRBD1. This CDR3 comprises 13 residues. The germline CDR1 and CDR2 sequences are DFQATT and SNEGSKA (reference sequence). V lost 6 bases, J lost 4 bases, and 8 bases stayed unmatched. CDR3 sequence: CSALDRVGYGYTF. DNA of the CDR3: TGCAGTGCCCTCGACAGGGTCGGCTATGGCTACACCTTC.

The chain couples TRBV5-1 to TRBJ1-2; TRBD1 is a possible D gene (5 bases). Per the germline V gene, CDR1 is SGHRS and CDR2 is YFSETQ. This CDR3 is 15 amino acids long. Trimming cost V 1 base and J 5 bases, with 15 bases left between them. The CDR3 nucleotides read TGCGCCAGCAGCTTGAGGGTCGGGGGTTCATATGGCTACACCTTC. Encoded protein: CASSLRVGGSYGYTF. The whole variable domain, remainder taken from reference TRBV5-1 and TRBJ1-2, is KAGVTQTPRYLIKTRGQQVTLSCSPISGHRSVSWYQQTPGQGLQFLFEYFSETQRNKGNFPGRFSGRQFSNSRSEMNVSTLELGDSALYLCASSLRVGGSYGYTFGSGTRLTVV.

This clonotype showed up just a few times. The chain has TRBV19 and TRBJ2-5, with 8 nucleotides matching TRBD1. CDR1 and CDR2 from the germline V gene are LNHDA and SQIVND (reference sequence). Losses at the gene ends were 8 bases for V and 5 bases for J; bases not matched to a gene: 13. This CDR3 region has 15 residues. The CDR3 loop is CASHKTGGTRETQYF. The CDR3 nucleotides read TGTGCCAGTCATAAAACAGGGGGGACCCGGGAGACCCAGTACTTC.

The rearrangement uses TRBV10-1 and TRBJ2-2, with 12 bases matching TRBD2. The junction had 9 bases not matched to a gene; V was cut back by 3 bases and J by 4 bases. In germline, CDR1 is WNHNN, CDR2 SYGVQD (reference sequence). The CDR3 totals 18 residues. The DNA for the CDR3 is TGCGCCAGCAGTGAATCTAGCGGGGGGGCTTTTGGCACCGGGGAGCTGTTTTTT. Residues: CASSESSGGAFGTGELFF.

In this sample, this clonotype turned up a few times. This rearrangement joins TRBV19 to TRBJ2-1, with a weak D call TRBD1 (5 bases). The germline CDR1 and CDR2 sequences are LNHDA and SQIVND (reference sequence). CDR3 length: 15 amino acids. Trimming left V 1 base short and J 4 bases short, with 11 bases between. CDR3 DNA: TGTGCCAGTAGTATAGCCCCAGGGTCGTACAATGAGCAGTTCTTC. Residues: CASSIAPGSYNEQFF. The full variable domain, its missing parts supplied by reference TRBV19 and TRBJ2-1, is DGGITQSPKYLFRKEGQNVTLSCEQNLNHDAMYWYRQDPGQGLRLIYYSQIVNDFQKGDIAEGYSVSREKKESFPLTVTSAQKNPTAFYLCASSIAPGSYNEQFFGPGTRLTVL.

The rearrangement links TRBV11-2 to TRBJ2-3; D may correspond to TRBD1 or TRBD2 (5 bases each). CDR1 and CDR2 (germline): SGHAT, FQNNGV. Trimming cost V 0 bases and J 2 bases, with 9 bases left between them. This CDR3 is built from 15 residues. The CDR3 loop is CASSLDWGNTDTQYF. The CDR3 nucleotides are TGTGCCAGCAGCTTAGATTGGGGGAACACAGATACGCAGTATTTT. The variable domain in full, with the rest retrieved from reference TRBV11-2 and TRBJ2-3, is EAGVAQSPRYKIIEKRQSVAFWCNPISGHATLYWYQQILGQGPKLLIQFQNNGVVDDSQLPKDRFSAERLKGVDSTLKIQPAKLEDSAVYLCASSLDWGNTDTQYFGPGTRLTVL.

This clonotype has a handful of counts. J is TRBJ1-1 and V is TRBV5-8, with D possibly matching TRBD1 (5 bases). Deletions cut 0 bases from V and 4 bases from J, with 10 bases between. The V gene's germline CDR1 is SGHTS and CDR2 YDEGEE. This CDR3 is 14 amino acids long. CDR3 sequence reads: CASSLGGLGTEAFF. The CDR3 region has the DNA TGTGCCAGCAGCTTGGGGGGCCTCGGCACTGAAGCTTTCTTT.

This clonotype was picked up a small number of times. The rearrangement uses TRBV29-1 and TRBJ1-5, with D perhaps matching TRBD1 (5 bases). The CDR3 is made up of 15 amino acids. Germline-derived CDR1 and CDR2 are SQVTM and ANQGSEA. V was clipped by 4 bases and J by 2 bases, with 15 bases between them. The DNA for the CDR3 is TGCAGCGTTGTCGTCGGCCGAGGGGGCAATCAGCCCCAGCATTTT. Protein sequence: CSVVVGRGGNQPQHF. The variable domain in full, with the rest retrieved from reference TRBV29-1 and TRBJ1-5, is SAVISQKPSRDICQRGTSLTIQCQVDSQVTMMFWYRQQPGQSLTLIATANQGSEATYESGFVIDKFPISRPNLTFSTLTVSNMSPEDSSIYLCSVVVGRGGNQPQHFGDGTRLSIL.

This clonotype was seen more than once but under ten times. The chain combines TRBV5-1 with TRBJ2-5; 7 bases map to TRBD1. Germline CDR1 SGHRS, CDR2 YFSETQ. The CDR3 is 16 amino acids. The junction had 12 bases not matched to a gene; V was cut back by 2 bases and J by 5 bases. CDR3 region: CASSFRGPSTSETQYF. The CDR3 DNA is TGCGCCAGCAGCTTTAGGGGGCCTAGTACGTCGGAGACCCAGTACTTC.

V gene TRBV30 combines with J gene TRBJ2-7; D is perhaps TRBD2 (6 bases). The V end was cut by 3 bases, the J end by 0 bases, with 12 bases between. CDR1 is GTSNPN, CDR2 SVGIG, per germline (reference sequence). CDR3 size: 14 residues. CDR3 sequence (DNA): TGTGCCTGGAGAAAAGACGGGAGCTCCTACGAGCAGTACTTC. It specifies CAWRKDGSSYEQYF.

In this sample, this clonotype turned up once. The rearrangement links TRBV14 to TRBJ2-7; D gene unclear. The V gene lost 4 bases and the J gene lost 1 base, with 11 bases spanning the gap. Germline V gives CDR1 SGHDN, CDR2 FVKESK. The CDR3 runs 14 residues. The CDR3 DNA is TGTGCCAGCAGCCCCAGGCCCTCGTCCTACGAGCAGTACTTC. Translating it yields CASSPRPSSYEQYF.

This clonotype appeared a few times. The rearrangement links TRBV14 to TRBJ1-2; D is possibly TRBD1 (6 bases). Germline loops: CDR1 SGHDN, CDR2 FVKESK. The CDR3 has 16 residues. V was pared by 2 bases and J by 6 bases, with 19 bases between. CDR3 protein: CASSQLTPSTGHGYTF. The CDR3 bases are TGTGCCAGCAGCCAACTAACCCCCTCCACAGGGCATGGCTACACCTTC.

This clonotype has a handful of counts. This sequence joins TRBV20-1 and TRBJ2-6; 11 bases are shared with TRBD1. The J segment lost 4 bases and the V segment lost 3 bases, leaving 14 bases of the junction unmatched. Germline CDR1 DFQATT, CDR2 SNEGSKA (reference sequence). The CDR3 length is 19 residues. The chain's CDR3 is CSARSPGTGGTQGANVLTF. The CDR3 DNA follows: TGCAGTGCTAGGTCCCCCGGGACAGGGGGGACGCAAGGGGCCAACGTCCTGACTTTC.